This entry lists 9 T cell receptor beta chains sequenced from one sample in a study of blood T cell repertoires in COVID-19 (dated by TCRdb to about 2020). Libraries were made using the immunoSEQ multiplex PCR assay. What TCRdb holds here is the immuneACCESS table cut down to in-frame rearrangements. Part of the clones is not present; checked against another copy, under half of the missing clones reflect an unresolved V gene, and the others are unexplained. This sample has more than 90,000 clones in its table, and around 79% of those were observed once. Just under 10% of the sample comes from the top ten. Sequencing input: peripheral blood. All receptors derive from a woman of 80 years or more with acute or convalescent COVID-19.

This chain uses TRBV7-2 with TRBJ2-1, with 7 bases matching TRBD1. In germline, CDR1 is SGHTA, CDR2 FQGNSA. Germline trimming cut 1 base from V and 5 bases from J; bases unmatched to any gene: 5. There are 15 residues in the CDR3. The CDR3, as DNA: TGTGCCAGCAGCTTAGGACCGACAGGGAACAATGAGCAGTTCTTC. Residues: CASSLGPTGNNEQFF.

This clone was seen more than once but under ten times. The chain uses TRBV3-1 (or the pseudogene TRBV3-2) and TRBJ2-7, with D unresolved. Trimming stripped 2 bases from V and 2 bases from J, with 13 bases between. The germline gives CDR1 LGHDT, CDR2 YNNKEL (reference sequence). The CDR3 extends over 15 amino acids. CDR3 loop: CASSQTGRPPYEQYF. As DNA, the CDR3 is TGTGCCAGCAGCCAAACTGGCAGGCCCCCCTACGAGCAGTACTTC.

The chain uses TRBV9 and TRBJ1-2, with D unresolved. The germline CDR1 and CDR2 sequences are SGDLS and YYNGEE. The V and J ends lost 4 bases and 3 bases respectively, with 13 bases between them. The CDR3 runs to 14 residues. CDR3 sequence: CASSQTSAYYGYTF. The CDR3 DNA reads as TGTGCCAGCAGCCAGACGTCAGCGTACTATGGCTACACCTTC.

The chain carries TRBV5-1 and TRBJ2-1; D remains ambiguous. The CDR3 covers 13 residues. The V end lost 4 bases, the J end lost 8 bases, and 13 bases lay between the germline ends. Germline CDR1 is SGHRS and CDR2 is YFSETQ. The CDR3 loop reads CASSAQGDDEQFF. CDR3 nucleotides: TGCGCCAGCAGCGCACAAGGAGACGATGAGCAGTTCTTC.

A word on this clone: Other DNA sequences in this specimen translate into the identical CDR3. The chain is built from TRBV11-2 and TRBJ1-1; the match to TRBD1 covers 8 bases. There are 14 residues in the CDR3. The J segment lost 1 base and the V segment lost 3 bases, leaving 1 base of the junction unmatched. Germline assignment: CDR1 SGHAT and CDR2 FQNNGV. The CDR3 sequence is CASSFGQGNTEAFF. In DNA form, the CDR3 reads TGTGCCAGCAGCTTCGGACAGGGGAACACTGAAGCTTTCTTT.

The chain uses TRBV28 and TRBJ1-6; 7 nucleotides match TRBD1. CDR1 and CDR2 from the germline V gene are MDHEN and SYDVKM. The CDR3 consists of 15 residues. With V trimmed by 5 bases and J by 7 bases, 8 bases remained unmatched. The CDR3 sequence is CASSTGTAHNSPLHF. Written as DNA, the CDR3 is TGTGCCAGCAGTACCGGGACAGCGCACAATTCACCCCTCCACTTT.

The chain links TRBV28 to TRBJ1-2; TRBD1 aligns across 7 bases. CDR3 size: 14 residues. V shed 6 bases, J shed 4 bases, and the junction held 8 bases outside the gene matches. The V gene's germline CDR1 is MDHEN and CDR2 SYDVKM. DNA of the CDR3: TGTGCCAGCAGCGGGACAGTGAGACCCTATGGCTACACCTTC. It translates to CASSGTVRPYGYTF.

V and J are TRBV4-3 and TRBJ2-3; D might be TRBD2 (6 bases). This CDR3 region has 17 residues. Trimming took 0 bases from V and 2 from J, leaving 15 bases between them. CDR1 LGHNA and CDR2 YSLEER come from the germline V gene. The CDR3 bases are TGCGCCAGCAGCCAAGATAGGGTCGGGGGAGCCACAGATACGCAGTATTTT. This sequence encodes CASSQDRVGGATDTQYF.

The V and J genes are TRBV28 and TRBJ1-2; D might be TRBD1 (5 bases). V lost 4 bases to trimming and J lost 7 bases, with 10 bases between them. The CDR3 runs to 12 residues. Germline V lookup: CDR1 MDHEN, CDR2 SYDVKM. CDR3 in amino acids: CASSSGIGGYTF. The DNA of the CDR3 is TGTGCCAGCAGTTCAGGGATAGGTGGCTACACCTTC.